This TCR beta chain was recovered during a study of shared clonotypes between healthy human individuals. This clone was recorded only once. The CDR3 has 14 residues. The germline CDR1 and CDR2 sequences are MNHEY and SMNVEV (reference sequence). V lost 5 bases and J lost 8; bases outside the gene matches: 7. Selected positively for CCR7 and CD45RO-negative, naive CD8 cells excluded terminally differentiated effector memory CD45RA+ cells. Using immunoSEQ multiplex PCR, the repertoire was profiled, and TCRdb retains in-frame clones only, with some absent. This table has hundreds of thousands of clones, 92% appearing once.

The source is a man under 40 in good health. Sequenced sample: naive CD8+ T cells sorted from blood. The V gene is TRBV27, the J gene TRBJ1-4; 8 nucleotides line up with TRBD1. The CDR3 DNA reads as TGTGCCAGCAGTACCTTGGACAGGGAAGAAAAACTGTTTTTT. Encoded protein: CASSTLDREEKLFF.